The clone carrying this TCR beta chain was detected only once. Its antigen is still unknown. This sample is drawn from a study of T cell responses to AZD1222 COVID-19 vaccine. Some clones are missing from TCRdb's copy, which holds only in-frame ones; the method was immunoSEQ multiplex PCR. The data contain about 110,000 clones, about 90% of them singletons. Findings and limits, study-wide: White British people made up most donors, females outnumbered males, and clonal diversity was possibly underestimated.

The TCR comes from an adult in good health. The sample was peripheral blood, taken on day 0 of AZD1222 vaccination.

The CDR3 nucleotides read TGTGCCAGCAGCTACGGACTAGCGGGGGGAGATACGCAGTATTTT. Translation: CASSYGLAGGDTQYF. The chain has TRBV7-2 and TRBJ2-3; 14 nucleotides align to TRBD2. In germline, CDR1 is SGHTA, CDR2 FQGNSA. This CDR3 region has 15 residues. Unmatched junction bases numbered 2, after V lost 4 bases and J lost 5 bases.